The sequence of this TCR beta chain was determined in a study of blood T cell repertoires in COVID-19. Study summary: Specimens from acute and convalescent COVID-19 originated in the United States, Italy and Spain. Sample material is recorded as cDNA or gDNA derived from T cells, B-cell-depleted T cells, or PBMCs.

How the authors handled the data: It was from reference gene primer amplification that nucleated cell counts were estimated. Method: immunoSEQ multiplex PCR; TCRdb's copy keeps in-frame clones and lacks some. V and J calls and clone size follow that table, whereas D and trimming were derived from the DNA. The sample lists approximately 100,000 clones, more than 80% occurring once. This CDR3 has 14 amino acids. Germline V gene lookup returns CDR1 SNHLY and CDR2 FYNNEI. Trimming cost V 6 bases and J 10 bases; bases outside gene matches: 8. The clonotype comes from a human donor in a cohort sampled during active COVID-19. The specimen was peripheral blood. The rearrangement uses TRBV2 and TRBJ1-3, with 11 bases that match TRBD1. Written as DNA, the CDR3 is TGTGCCAGCAGCCGGACAGGGGGCAGTGGGACCATATATTTT. As protein: CASSRTGGSGTIYF.